The 18 T cell receptor beta chains in this list originate from one sample, sequenced in a study of identical twins listed by TCRdb under 2016. Libraries were built with 5' RACE. Sequencer: Illumina HiSeq 2000. Through fastp at Q25 and MiXCR, TCRdb rebuilt clones from the public reads, retaining in-frame beta chains. CDR3 protein sequences are deduplicated, and each keeps its most common genes and DNA. Present in this sample are about 530,000 distinct CDR3 sequences, about 22% of which were seen just once. Of the sample, approximately 0.52% falls within the top ten clones. The sample was also reused in another study, on yellow fever vaccine responses in identical twins.

Material for sequencing was CD4+ T cells sorted from blood. The receptors stem from a woman aged 18-29 years in good health.

This clonotype was detected only a few times. The chain has TRBV5-1 and TRBJ2-3; 9 bases map to TRBD2. The V segment lost 2 bases and the J segment 4 bases; nucleotides outside the gene matches: 8. Germline CDR1 and CDR2: SGHRS and YFSETQ. The CDR3 extends over 16 amino acids. CDR3 in amino acids: CASSFSGGRASDTQYF. Here the CDR3 DNA reads TGCGCCAGCAGCTTCTCCGGCGGGAGGGCATCAGATACGCAGTATTTT.

The chain joins TRBV7-2 to TRBJ2-3; 7 bases agree with TRBD2. J lost 0 bases, V lost 11 bases, and 8 bases had no gene match. There are 14 residues in the CDR3. The germline V gene has CDR1 SGHTA and CDR2 FQGNSA. The CDR3 region is CAGKRGPSTDTQYF. The CDR3 nucleotides are TGTGCCGGAAAGCGGGGCCCTAGCACAGATACGCAGTATTTT.

This chain connects TRBV9 to TRBJ1-4, with a tentative D call TRBD1 (6 bases). Germline CDR1 SGDLS, CDR2 YYNGEE. This CDR3 has 15 amino acids. V lost 4 bases to trimming and J lost 0 bases, with 10 bases between them. In DNA, the CDR3 is TGTGCCAGCAGCTTCAGGGGTTCAACTAATGAAAAACTGTTTTTT. Its translation is CASSFRGSTNEKLFF.

In DNA form, the CDR3 reads TGCGCCAGCAGCTTGGCCCCAGCGGGAGGCGGGACAGATACGCAGTATTTT. Translating gives CASSLAPAGGGTDTQYF. The chain employs TRBV5-1 and TRBJ2-3, with 9 nucleotides matching TRBD2. Germline CDR1 SGHRS, CDR2 YFSETQ. V was clipped by 0 bases and J by 3 bases; unmatched bases: 8. This CDR3 has 17 residues.

Concerning this clonotype: Germline and junction disagree at one end, which may indicate a read error. This chain uses TRBV5-5 with TRBJ2-7, with a tentative D call TRBD1 (6 bases). Looked up from germline, CDR1 is SGHKS and CDR2 is YYEKEE (reference sequence). The CDR3 has 14 amino acids. The CDR3 reads CASRSDRSSYEQYF. The CDR3 DNA follows: TGTGCCAGCAGATCCGACAGGAGCTCCTACGAACAGTACTTC.

This clonotype was seen a few times. The chain carries TRBV2 and TRBJ2-2; possible D gene TRBD2, 5 bases. The V end was cut by 7 bases, the J end by 2 bases, with 14 bases between. This CDR3 comprises 15 residues. CDR1 and CDR2 from the germline V gene are SNHLY and FYNNEI. CDR3: CASIEGGRNTGELFF. Written as DNA, the CDR3 is TGTGCCAGCATCGAAGGAGGCAGAAACACCGGGGAGCTGTTTTTT.

This clonotype was seen a few times. One end of the junction fails to match germline, which may point to a read error. The V gene is TRBV7-9, the J gene TRBJ2-1, with 9 positions matching TRBD1. The CDR3 is made up of 16 amino acids. The germline gives CDR1 SEHNR, CDR2 FQNEAQ (reference sequence). CDR3 nucleotide sequence: TGTGCCAGCAGCGGAGGGTCCTGGGACAGGGAAAGCGAGCGGTTCTTC. This sequence encodes CASSGGSWDRESERFF.

The chain employs TRBV12-3 or TRBV12-4 and TRBJ2-7, with TRBD1 matching 7 bases. The CDR3 contains 14 residues. Germline trimming cut 7 bases from V and 5 bases from J; bases unmatched to any gene: 11. This CDR3 reads CASTLSHDRDEQYF. Here the CDR3 DNA reads TGTGCCAGCACCCTATCCCATGACAGGGACGAGCAGTACTTC.

The V call is TRBV20-1, the J call TRBJ2-1; TRBD1 is a possible D gene (6 bases). CDR1 is DFQATT and CDR2 is SNEGSKA in the germline V gene (reference sequence). CDR3 size: 12 residues. V dropped 6 bases and J dropped 4 bases, with 10 bases sitting between them. CDR3 residues: CSATGKYNEQFF. CDR3 in DNA: TGCAGTGCCACAGGGAAATACAATGAGCAGTTCTTC.

This clonotype was observed a few times. The J gene is TRBJ2-2, the V gene TRBV28, with D possibly being TRBD1 (5 bases). Germline lookup yields CDR1 MDHEN and CDR2 SYDVKM. The CDR3 consists of 15 residues. Trimming took 7 bases from V and 0 from J, leaving 12 bases between them. CDR3 nucleotide sequence: TGTGCCAGCACCACAGGATCCGCGAACACCGGGGAGCTGTTTTTT. As protein: CASTTGSANTGELFF.

Here the CDR3 DNA reads TGTGCCATCAGTGAGTCGCGACTTTCAAGCACAGATACGCAGTATTTT. Protein sequence: CAISESRLSSTDTQYF. This chain joins TRBV10-3 and TRBJ2-3; the D is unclear. CDR1 is ENHRY, CDR2 SYGVKD, per germline. The V and J ends lost 0 bases and 0 bases respectively, with 10 bases between them. The CDR3 runs 16 residues.

This clonotype was detected a few times. This chain's CDR3 is CASSQNLPLGEQYF. In DNA form, the CDR3 reads TGCGCCAGCAGCCAAAACCTACCCCTGGGCGAGCAGTACTTC. The gene calls are TRBV4-1 and TRBJ2-7; D gene uncertain. Trimming shortened V by 2 bases and J by 6 bases, and 14 bases separated the two germline ends. Germline V gene lookup returns CDR1 MGHRA and CDR2 YSYEKL. This CDR3 is 14 amino acids long.

This sequence joins TRBV7-2 and TRBJ2-1, with D uncertain. With 1 base removed from V and 9 bases from J, the gap between germline ends came to 16 bases. This CDR3 comprises 15 residues. Germline CDR1 and CDR2: SGHTA and FQGNSA. The DNA for the CDR3 is TGTGCCAGCAGCTTAGAAGGGCTTTCCTCCGGTGAGCAGTTCTTC. Its translation: CASSLEGLSSGEQFF.

This clonotype was detected a few times. This rearrangement joins TRBV9 to TRBJ2-3; a possible D gene is TRBD2 (7 bases). The CDR3 is 15 amino acids. Looked up from germline, CDR1 is SGDLS and CDR2 is YYNGEE. Trimming took off 3 bases at V and 5 bases at J, with 16 bases between the two ends. CDR3 nucleotides: TGTGCCAGCAGCGCCCGGGGGGCGCTGAAAGATACGCAGTATTTT. Residues: CASSARGALKDTQYF. The full variable domain, completed using reference TRBV9 and TRBJ2-3, is DSGVTQTPKHLITATGQRVTLRCSPRSGDLSVYWYQQSLDQGLQFLIQYYNGEERAKGNILERFSAQQFPDLHSELNLSSLELGDSALYFCASSARGALKDTQYFGPGTRLTVL.

The chain recombines TRBV29-1 with TRBJ1-2; 9 bases align to TRBD1. Germline CDR1 and CDR2: SQVTM and ANQGSEA. CDR3 length equals 17 residues. After removal of 6 bases from V and 2 bases from J, the junction contained 16 bases not matched to a gene. The CDR3 spells CSVALGTGGSGNYGYTF. The CDR3 bases are TGCAGCGTCGCATTAGGAACAGGGGGCAGTGGGAACTATGGCTACACCTTC.

This clonotype was seen a few times. J is TRBJ2-4 and V is TRBV7-9, with TRBD1 matching 7 bases. After removal of 4 bases from V and 5 bases from J, the junction contained 11 bases not matched to a gene. The CDR3 is made up of 16 amino acids. Germline-derived CDR1 and CDR2 are SEHNR and FQNEAQ (reference sequence). DNA of the CDR3: TGTGCCAGCAGCTCTATGAGACAGGGACGGGAAAACATTCAGTACTTC. This encodes CASSSMRQGRENIQYF.

This clonotype was observed a few times. The CDR3 nucleotides are TGTGCCAGCAGCCAAGCTTGGTCTAGCGCGTACGAGCAGTACTTC. It specifies CASSQAWSSAYEQYF. The V gene is TRBV3-1, the J gene TRBJ2-7; D may be TRBD2 (6 bases). Per germline, CDR1 LGHDT and CDR2 YNNKEL (reference sequence). Between the trimmed V and J ends, which lost 1 base and 4 bases, there was a span of 14 bases. CDR3 length: 15 amino acids.

The rearrangement joins TRBV5-1 to TRBJ1-2, with a tentative D call TRBD1 (5 bases). V was cut by 0 bases and J by 4 bases, with 13 bases left in between. Per germline, CDR1 SGHRS and CDR2 YFSETQ. The CDR3 loop spans 15 amino acids. The CDR3 protein is CASSLAGTEVYGYTF. In DNA form, the CDR3 reads TGCGCCAGCAGCTTGGCCGGGACGGAAGTCTATGGCTACACCTTC.